Following are 22 T cell receptor beta chains from one sample sequenced in a study of identical twins. Using its own MiXCR run on the 5' RACE reads, TCRdb lists one record per CDR3 protein. The table lists fewer than 250,000 distinct CDR3 sequences, approximately 7% of them singletons. These same records also appear under a second study, on yellow fever vaccine responses in identical twins.

Sequencing was carried out using memory (CD45RO+) T cells sorted from blood. Every receptor here comes from a woman between 18 and 29 years old in good health.

This clonotype came up many times. The rearrangement links TRBV12-3 or TRBV12-4 to TRBJ2-1; D perhaps matches TRBD2 (6 bases). CDR3 length: 15 residues. V was pared by 3 bases and J by 5 bases, with 14 bases between. CDR3 residues: CASSFGSGGNNEQFF. As DNA, the CDR3 is TGTGCCAGCAGTTTTGGTAGCGGCGGTAACAATGAGCAGTTCTTC.

This clonotype was detected many times. The chain uses TRBV5-5 and TRBJ2-7; the match to TRBD1 covers 8 bases. This CDR3 contains 17 residues. The germline CDR1 and CDR2 sequences are SGHKS and YYEKEE (reference sequence). Losses at the gene ends were 2 bases for V and 9 bases for J; bases not matched to a gene: 19. The CDR3 sequence: CASSLEPTGATYEWQYF. DNA of the CDR3: TGTGCCAGCAGCTTAGAACCGACAGGGGCTACTTACGAGTGGCAGTACTTC.

The chain joins TRBV7-8 to TRBJ1-1; D is unclear. Germline V gives CDR1 SGHVS, CDR2 FQNEAQ. The CDR3 sequence is 13 residues long. Trimming shortened V by 2 bases and J by 1 base, and 5 bases separated the two germline ends. CDR3 sequence reads: CASSLSENTEAFF. CDR3 nucleotide sequence: TGTGCCAGCAGCTTATCAGAGAACACTGAAGCTTTCTTT.

The chain couples TRBV12-3 or TRBV12-4 to TRBJ1-5, with D possibly TRBD1 on 6 matching bases. The V end was cut by 5 bases, the J end by 1 base, with 12 bases between. The length of the CDR3 is 15 residues. The CDR3 DNA reads TGTGCCAGCAGTATCACACAGGGAAGCAATCAGCCCCAGCATTTT. Translating it yields CASSITQGSNQPQHF.

CDR3 bases: TGTGCCAGCAGTGAAGCCGCCTGGAGCGATCTGAGCTCCTACAATGAGCAGTTCTTC. Translation: CASSEAAWSDLSSYNEQFF. The gene calls are TRBV2 and TRBJ2-1; D unresolved. Germline V lookup: CDR1 SNHLY, CDR2 FYNNEI. The V and J ends lost 0 bases and 0 bases respectively, with 18 bases between them. This CDR3 region has 19 residues.

The chain is built from TRBV5-1 and TRBJ2-5; 13 bases agree with TRBD2. Germline-derived CDR1 and CDR2 are SGHRS and YFSETQ. This CDR3 comprises 18 residues. With 3 bases clipped from V and 0 bases from J, the junction kept 8 bases outside the gene matches. CDR3 in amino acids: CASSSRTSGGPYQETQYF. In nucleotides, the CDR3 is TGCGCCAGCAGCTCTAGGACTAGCGGGGGCCCGTACCAAGAGACCCAGTACTTC.

This clonotype was observed a few times. The V call is TRBV3-1, the J call TRBJ2-2; no definite D call. From germline, CDR1 is LGHDT and CDR2 YNNKEL (reference sequence). This CDR3 has 13 residues. The ends were cut back, 1 base at V and 7 bases at J, with 7 bases in the middle. This chain's CDR3 is CASSQGLYGELFF. The CDR3 coding sequence is TGTGCCAGCAGCCAAGGTCTGTACGGGGAGCTGTTTTTT.

The chain employs TRBV29-1 and TRBJ2-1, with TRBD2 identical over 9 bases. Trimming removed 3 bases from V and 7 bases from J; junction bases left unmatched: 7. The CDR3 loop spans 14 amino acids. Per germline, CDR1 SQVTM and CDR2 ANQGSEA. CDR3 DNA: TGCAGCGTTGACGGCGGGAGGGCCTTGAATGAGCAGTTCTTC. It translates to CSVDGGRALNEQFF.

This clonotype was seen a handful of times. The chain couples TRBV6-1 to TRBJ2-1; 7 bases agree with TRBD1. Per germline, CDR1 MNHNS and CDR2 SASEGT. J gave up 10 bases and V 6 bases, and 9 bases lay outside the gene matches. This CDR3 contains 13 residues. The chain's CDR3 is CASSPTGEREQFF. The CDR3, as DNA: TGTGCCAGCAGCCCAACAGGGGAGCGGGAGCAGTTCTTC.

A few counts support this clonotype. The genes are TRBV11-2 and TRBJ2-7; 12 positions match TRBD2. The CDR3 totals 16 residues. CDR1 SGHAT and CDR2 FQNNGV come from the germline V gene. The V segment lost 4 bases and the J segment 3 bases; nucleotides outside the gene matches: 7. The CDR3 DNA is TGTGCCAGCAGCTCGTGGGGACTAGCGGGTGGCTACGAGCAGTACTTC. Residues: CASSSWGLAGGYEQYF.

This clonotype was observed at least ten times. The chain employs TRBV5-1 and TRBJ2-5; D remains ambiguous. This CDR3 contains 14 residues. The V gene lost 2 bases and the J gene lost 0 bases, with 8 bases spanning the gap. CDR1 and CDR2 from the germline V gene are SGHRS and YFSETQ. CDR3 region: CASSLEGNQETQYF. CDR3 nucleotide sequence: TGCGCCAGCAGCTTAGAAGGAAACCAAGAGACCCAGTACTTC.

This clonotype was seen a few times. This rearrangement joins TRBV29-1 to TRBJ2-4; possibly TRBD2 for D (5 bases). The CDR3 covers 14 residues. Germline V gene sequence: CDR1 SQVTM, CDR2 ANQGSEA. V shed 8 bases and J shed 0 bases, with 14 bases lying between them. The CDR3 sequence is CSTSKRIAKNIQYF. CDR3 DNA: TGCAGCACTTCCAAGCGGATAGCCAAAAACATTCAGTACTTC.

The V call is TRBV5-1, the J call TRBJ1-4; no clear D gene. The CDR3 is 13 residues long. Germline V gene data show CDR1 as SGHRS and CDR2 as YFSETQ. V was shortened by 4 bases and J by 4 bases, with 8 bases between the two germline ends. The CDR3 spells CASSVVYNEKLFF. CDR3 DNA sequence: TGCGCCAGCAGCGTGGTTTATAATGAAAAACTGTTTTTT. The full variable domain, completed using reference TRBV5-1 and TRBJ1-4, is KAGVTQTPRYLIKTRGQQVTLSCSPISGHRSVSWYQQTPGQGLQFLFEYFSETQRNKGNFPGRFSGRQFSNSRSEMNVSTLELGDSALYLCASSVVYNEKLFFGSGTQLSVL.

This clonotype was counted many times. J is TRBJ1-1 and V is TRBV12-3 or TRBV12-4; 8 bases agree with TRBD1. The CDR3 covers 15 residues. V lost 6 bases to trimming and J lost 1 base; unmatched junction nucleotides: 7. CDR3 sequence (DNA): TGTGCCAGCAGCCAGTGGGACAGGCGGAACACTGAAGCTTTCTTT. Its protein product is CASSQWDRRNTEAFF.

This clonotype was found a few times. This sequence joins TRBV7-2 and TRBJ2-1; TRBD1 matches at 9 bases. Losses at the gene ends were 4 bases for V and 5 bases for J; bases not matched to a gene: 6. The germline CDR1 and CDR2 sequences are SGHTA and FQGNSA. The CDR3 is made up of 15 amino acids. Here the CDR3 reads CASSSRDRVHNEQFF. The CDR3 DNA sequence: TGTGCCAGCAGCTCCCGGGACAGGGTCCACAATGAGCAGTTCTTC.

This clonotype was detected many times. The rearrangement uses TRBV5-5 and TRBJ2-2; TRBD1 matches 7 bases. The V segment lost 4 bases and the J segment 0 bases; nucleotides outside the gene matches: 3. The CDR3 covers 15 residues. CDR1 and CDR2 (germline): SGHKS, YYEKEE (reference sequence). The CDR3 DNA follows: TGTGCCAGCAGCCCAGGACAGGCGAACACCGGGGAGCTGTTTTTT. It translates to CASSPGQANTGELFF.

This clonotype was seen many times. The chain has TRBV12-3 or TRBV12-4 and TRBJ2-1; TRBD1 or TRBD2 may be the D gene (6 bases each). The ends were cut back, 7 bases at V and 7 bases at J, with 20 bases in the middle. This CDR3 is built from 15 residues. The CDR3 coding sequence is TGTGCCAGCACTTCAGGGGACTTCACTACAAATGAGCAGTTCTTC. This sequence encodes CASTSGDFTTNEQFF.

The CDR3 protein is CASRYRAGNTIYF. CDR3 nucleotides: TGTGCCAGCAGGTACAGAGCAGGAAACACCATATATTTT. V is TRBV27 and J is TRBJ1-3, with D hard to call. Trimming removed 6 bases at V and 4 bases at J, with 10 bases between. This CDR3 comprises 13 residues. CDR1 is MNHEY and CDR2 is SMNVEV in the germline V gene (reference sequence).

This clonotype has only a few counts. J is TRBJ2-5 and V is TRBV5-1; 12 bases are a match to TRBD2. Trimming at V came to 1 base and at J to 0 bases, leaving 7 bases not matched to a gene. This CDR3 is built from 18 residues. Germline V CDR1 and CDR2: SGHRS, YFSETQ. The CDR3: CASSLIPSGGAYQETQYF. The CDR3 DNA sequence: TGCGCCAGCAGCTTGATCCCTAGCGGGGGGGCCTACCAAGAGACCCAGTACTTC.

This clonotype was counted only a few times. The genes are TRBV28 and TRBJ1-3; D may be TRBD1 (6 bases). Germline V CDR1 and CDR2: MDHEN, SYDVKM. Trimming took off 1 base at V and 4 bases at J, with 8 bases between the two ends. The CDR3 has 14 amino acids. CDR3 amino acids: CASSLSGTGNTIYF. The CDR3 coding sequence is TGTGCCAGCAGTTTATCGGGGACAGGAAACACCATATATTTT. Combining the CDR3 with reference TRBV28 and TRBJ1-3 gives the whole variable domain DVKVTQSSRYLVKRTGEKVFLECVQDMDHENMFWYRQDPGLGLRLIYFSYDVKMKEKGDIPEGYSVSREKKERFSLILESASTNQTSMYLCASSLSGTGNTIYFGEGSWLTVV.

This clonotype was picked up a small number of times. The chain recombines TRBV3-1 with TRBJ2-3; 12 bases agree with TRBD2. Germline CDR1 reads LGHDT; CDR2 reads YNNKEL (reference sequence). The length of the CDR3 is 16 residues. Trimming took 4 bases from V and 11 from J; bases not matched to a gene: 13. CDR3: CASSLSTLTSGGEQYF. For the CDR3, the DNA is TGTGCCAGCAGCCTCTCCACCTTGACTAGCGGGGGCGAGCAGTATTTT.

Details on this clonotype: Germline is not matched at one junction end, which may reflect a read error. V gene TRBV19 combines with J gene TRBJ2-3; D gene ambiguous. This CDR3 has 11 amino acids. CDR1 and CDR2 (germline): LNHDA, SQIVND (reference sequence). The CDR3 DNA reads as TGTGCCAGTAGTGGTATAACGGTGGTATTTTTT. Translating gives CASSGITVVFF.